This entry lists 9 T cell receptor beta chains sequenced from one sample in a study of graft-versus-host responses after intestinal transplantation. For these receptors, no antigen is known. The method was immunoSEQ multiplex PCR; TCRdb's version includes in-frame clones alone and lacks a portion of them. This table has around 50,000 clones, about four fifths appearing once. Sequenced material: unstimulated CD4+ T cells sorted from spleen or lymph node cells, taken before transplant. These TCRs come from a human donor who was the organ donor for an intestinal transplant.

The chain joins TRBV6-1 to TRBJ2-1; 11 positions match TRBD2. Unmatched junction bases numbered 1, after V lost 6 bases and J lost 3 bases. This CDR3 comprises 14 residues. The germline CDR1 and CDR2 sequences are MNHNS and SASEGT. The CDR3 reads CASSGTSGYNEQFF. The CDR3 bases are TGTGCCAGCAGCGGGACTAGCGGCTACAATGAGCAGTTCTTC.

The CDR3 sequence is CASSPEGRAASGAFF. The CDR3 nucleotides read TGTGCCAGCTCACCGGAGGGGCGAGCTGCGTCCGGAGCTTTCTTT. The chain couples TRBV18 to TRBJ1-1, with D maybe TRBD1 (5 bases). From germline, CDR1 is KGHSH and CDR2 LQKENI. V was shortened by 3 bases and J by 10 bases, with 21 bases between the two germline ends. This CDR3 comprises 15 residues. Full variable domain (missing parts from reference TRBV18 and TRBJ1-1): NAGVMQNPRHLVRRRGQEARLRCSPMKGHSHVYWYRQLPEEGLKFMVYLQKENIIDESGMPKERFSAEFPKEGPSILRIQQVVRGDSAAYFCASSPEGRAASGAFFGQGTRLTVV.

The J gene is TRBJ1-2, the V gene TRBV4-3; perhaps TRBD1 as D (5 bases). V was cut by 2 bases and J by 2 bases, with 18 bases left in between. This CDR3 region has 17 residues. In germline, CDR1 is LGHNA, CDR2 YSLEER. The CDR3 is CASSQNVAVGGNYGYTF. As DNA, the CDR3 is TGCGCCAGCAGCCAAAACGTCGCGGTCGGGGGAAACTATGGCTACACCTTC.

In regard to this clone: This sample also contains other DNA sequences that code for the same CDR3. The J gene is TRBJ1-5, the V gene TRBV29-1; 8 bases match TRBD1. Germline assignment: CDR1 SQVTM and CDR2 ANQGSEA. After removal of 4 bases from V and 4 bases from J, the junction contained 0 bases not matched to a gene. The CDR3 length is 12 residues. For the CDR3, the DNA is TGCAGCGTTGGACAGGGGAATCAGCCCCAGCATTTT. Translation: CSVGQGNQPQHF.

Worth noting for this clone: Other DNA sequences in this specimen translate into the identical CDR3. The genes are TRBV23-1 and TRBJ2-7; D not certain. TRBV23-1 is annotated as an ORF whose role is uncertain. Trimming pared 0 bases from V and 4 bases from J, leaving 4 bases between. The CDR3 length is 12 residues. The CDR3 protein is CASSQSGYEQYF. CDR3 nucleotide sequence: TGCGCCAGCAGTCAATCAGGGTACGAGCAGTACTTC.

The chain has TRBV7-2 and TRBJ2-3; 9 bases map to TRBD1. V lost 2 bases to trimming and J lost 2 bases; unmatched junction nucleotides: 2. This CDR3 region has 15 residues. Germline CDR1 is SGHTA and CDR2 is FQGNSA. The CDR3 sequence: CASSLRQGDTDTQYF. Written as DNA, the CDR3 is TGTGCCAGCAGCTTACGACAGGGGGACACAGATACGCAGTATTTT.

The genes are TRBV30 and TRBJ2-7, with unresolved D. Per the germline V gene, CDR1 is GTSNPN and CDR2 is SVGIG (reference sequence). V lost 6 bases and J lost 3, with 18 bases in between. The CDR3 spans 14 residues. The CDR3, as DNA: TGTGCCTGCCCCTCGGGCAGTGGGGACTACGAGCAGTACTTC. Translated: CACPSGSGDYEQYF. Using reference TRBV30 and TRBJ2-7 for the parts outside the CDR3, the full variable domain is SQTIHQWPATLVQPVGSPLSLECTVEGTSNPNLYWYRQAAGRGLQLLFYSVGIGQISSEVPQNLSASRPQDRQFILSSKKLLLSDSGFYLCACPSGSGDYEQYFGPGTRLTVT.

The V call is TRBV5-4, the J call TRBJ2-3; weak D call: TRBD2 (6 bases). Germline CDR1 reads SGHNT; CDR2 reads YYREEE (reference sequence). Trimming pared 0 bases from V and 6 bases from J, leaving 14 bases between. This CDR3 contains 15 residues. The chain's CDR3 is CASSLDSGPQDTQYF. DNA for the CDR3: TGTGCCAGCAGCTTGGACAGCGGGCCCCAGGATACGCAGTATTTT. Full variable domain (rest looked up from reference TRBV5-4 and TRBJ2-3): ETGVTQSPTHLIKTRGQQVTLRCSSQSGHNTVSWYQQALGQGPQFIFQYYREEENGRGNFPPRFSGLQFPNYSSELNVNALELDDSALYLCASSLDSGPQDTQYFGPGTRLTVL.

In its sample, this clone was seen a few times. The genes are TRBV6-1 and TRBJ2-7, with TRBD2 matching over 10 bases. The V and J ends lost 2 bases and 2 bases, in that order; junction bases with no gene match: 6. Germline V gives CDR1 MNHNS, CDR2 SASEGT. CDR3 length: 16 amino acids. CDR3 nucleotides: TGTGCCAGCAGTGAAAGGGAGCGGGGGGGCCCCTACGAGCAGTACTTC. The encoded protein is CASSERERGGPYEQYF.